These 5 T cell receptor beta chains share one sample of origin, sequenced in a study of T cells expressing NK-cell markers. TCRdb re-called the 5' RACE reads; every CDR3 protein appears as one record, without DNA. Here the sample table reports approximately 460,000 distinct CDR3 sequences. Sequencing was done on a sample of blood T cells: a sorted CD56 or NKG2C T cell subset, CD4+ or CD8+ T cells, or bulk PBMC T cells (not recorded which). Source of these receptors: a woman aged 18 to 75 in good health.

The rearrangement joins TRBV10-3 to TRBJ2-3; TCRdb gives TRBD1 as the D gene, but with no DNA this cannot be confirmed. The germline gives CDR1 ENHRY, CDR2 SYGVKD. The CDR3 is 12 residues long. CDR3 residues: CAISEGGDTQYF.

This chain connects TRBV2 to TRBJ2-6; there is no DNA to check the TCRdb D call of TRBD1. Germline V CDR1 and CDR2: SNHLY, FYNNEI. The CDR3 contains 18 residues. The CDR3: CASSDWGHHGSGANVLTF.

The chain couples TRBV2 to TRBJ2-1; the TCRdb D gene call, TRBD1, has no DNA to confirm it. The CDR3 is made up of 13 amino acids. Germline-derived CDR1 and CDR2 are SNHLY and FYNNEI. The CDR3 here is CASRRTGSGEQFF.

The chain carries TRBV24-1 and TRBJ2-7; as DNA is missing, the TRBD1 call by TCRdb cannot be tested. Germline assignment: CDR1 KGHDR and CDR2 SFDVKD. The CDR3 covers 16 residues. The CDR3 is CATSDSTGQVSCEQYF.

V and J are TRBV12-2 and TRBJ1-2. TRBV12-2 is listed as a pseudogene. The CDR3 loop spans 13 amino acids. This CDR3 is CASRLAGPYGYTF.